These 23 T cell receptor beta chains were all obtained from the same sample, sequenced in a study of regulatory T cells in long-lasting Graves disease. Described time point: persistent/refractory GD, antithyroid drugs over 5 years with positive TRAb. Isolated PBMC RNA provided the starting material for the TCR library. Library construction for TCR beta used iRepertoire HTBI primers and Arm-PCR of CDR3 regions. TCRdb re-called the multiplex PCR reads with MiXCR, one entry per CDR3 protein. Of 400,000 or so distinct CDR3 sequences in the sample, about a fifth are singletons; the top ten hold about 20%. This specimen was peripheral blood mononuclear cells (PBMCs), taken when the disease was refractory, from a patient treated with antithyroid drugs. These TCRs come from a female donor with Graves disease.

The genes are TRBV4-3 and TRBJ1-2, with TRBD1 matching over 8 bases. CDR1 and CDR2 (germline): LGHNA, YSLEER. The J segment lost 2 bases and the V segment lost 1 base, leaving 3 bases of the junction unmatched. This CDR3 is 15 amino acids long. CDR3 region: CASSQATGGNYGYTF. The CDR3 DNA follows: TGCGCCAGCAGCCAAGCCACAGGGGGAAACTATGGCTACACCTTC.

This clonotype was seen only a few times. This rearrangement joins TRBV7-2 to TRBJ2-2, with 10 positions matching TRBD1. The V and J ends lost 5 bases and 4 bases, in that order; junction bases with no gene match: 1. Germline V lookup: CDR1 SGHTA, CDR2 FQGNSA. The CDR3 loop spans 14 amino acids. CDR3 region: CASSRQGATGELFF. The CDR3 nucleotides read TGTGCCAGCAGCCGACAGGGGGCCACCGGGGAGCTGTTTTTT.

A few counts support this clonotype. The chain joins TRBV10-3 to TRBJ2-7; D tentatively fits TRBD1 or TRBD2 (5 bases each). CDR1 is ENHRY, CDR2 SYGVKD, per germline. CDR3 length equals 14 residues. V was shortened by 2 bases and J by 2 bases, with 10 bases between the two germline ends. The chain's CDR3 is CAISETMGAYEQYF. As DNA, the CDR3 is TGTGCCATCAGTGAGACAATGGGGGCCTACGAGCAGTACTTC.

The sample holds many counts of this clonotype. The gene calls are TRBV27 and TRBJ2-7; D remains ambiguous. This CDR3 contains 14 residues. Trimming took off 4 bases at V and 2 bases at J, with 12 bases between the two ends. In germline, CDR1 is MNHEY, CDR2 SMNVEV (reference sequence). The CDR3 DNA sequence: TGTGCCAGCAGTTCGGCTCAGGTTCCCTACGAGCAGTACTTC. Its translation: CASSSAQVPYEQYF.

This clonotype occurred many times. The chain couples TRBV6-1 to TRBJ2-5; 9 nucleotides line up with TRBD1. The germline gives CDR1 MNHNS, CDR2 SASEGT. The CDR3 runs to 18 residues. With V trimmed by 5 bases and J by 0 bases, 13 bases remained unmatched. The CDR3 nucleotides read TGTGCCAGCAGTCTATCTGTAGGTCGGACAGGGGACCAAGAGACCCAGTACTTC. It translates to CASSLSVGRTGDQETQYF.

The V call is TRBV24-1, the J call TRBJ1-2; D is unresolved. V was clipped by 4 bases and J by 4 bases, with 12 bases between them. Germline V gene sequence: CDR1 KGHDR, CDR2 SFDVKD. This CDR3 is 14 amino acids long. CDR3 sequence reads: CATSDHNSFYGYTF. The DNA for the CDR3 is TGTGCCACCAGTGACCATAATTCCTTCTATGGCTACACCTTC.

The table lists this clonotype with many counts. V is TRBV28 and J is TRBJ1-1; TRBD1 agrees at 7 bases. This CDR3 region has 15 residues. V dropped 7 bases and J dropped 0; count of bases not matched to a gene: 8. Germline CDR1 reads MDHEN; CDR2 reads SYDVKM. The CDR3 region has the DNA TGTGCCAGCACTACCGGGACAGCCATGAACACTGAAGCTTTCTTT. As protein: CASTTGTAMNTEAFF.

The gene calls are TRBV6-1 and TRBJ1-1; no clear D. Trimming cost V 7 bases and J 4 bases, with 16 bases left between them. Germline assignment: CDR1 MNHNS and CDR2 SASEGT. This CDR3 region has 14 residues. The CDR3 region has the DNA TGTGCCAGCAAAGGAAACTGGGGAGGCACTGAAGCTTTCTTT. This encodes CASKGNWGGTEAFF.

This clonotype occurred many times. This sequence joins TRBV12-3 or TRBV12-4 and TRBJ1-5; the D gene is possibly TRBD1 (6 bases). This CDR3 has 16 residues. With 6 bases removed from V and 4 bases from J, the gap between germline ends came to 19 bases. The CDR3 is CASSPGTTLGNQPQHF. The CDR3, as DNA: TGTGCCAGCAGCCCGGGGACAACTCTCGGGAATCAGCCCCAGCATTTT.

V and J are TRBV6-1 and TRBJ1-4; D not resolved. Trimming removed 6 bases from V and 3 bases from J, with 14 bases in between. The CDR3 covers 15 residues. Germline V CDR1 and CDR2: MNHNS, SASEGT. This chain's CDR3 is CASRPSGAANEKLFF. The CDR3, as DNA: TGTGCCAGCAGACCGAGCGGCGCCGCTAATGAAAAACTGTTTTTT.

This clonotype was counted many times. J is TRBJ2-7 and V is TRBV20-1, with 10 bases matching TRBD2. From germline, CDR1 is DFQATT and CDR2 SNEGSKA (reference sequence). V shed 3 bases and J 5 bases; nucleotides not matched to a gene: 10. This CDR3 has 15 residues. CDR3: CSARDQGSGRDEQYF. The CDR3 nucleotides read TGCAGTGCTAGGGACCAGGGGAGCGGGAGGGACGAGCAGTACTTC.

The sample holds a few counts of this clonotype. This chain connects TRBV18 to TRBJ2-1; 9 nucleotides agree with TRBD2. The CDR3 totals 15 residues. Germline CDR1 is KGHSH and CDR2 is LQKENI. Losses at the gene ends were 3 bases for V and 5 bases for J; bases not matched to a gene: 5. CDR3 protein: CASSPRLAEDNEQFF. The CDR3 DNA sequence: TGTGCCAGCTCACCTAGACTAGCGGAAGACAATGAGCAGTTCTTC.

This clonotype was seen a handful of times. The genes are TRBV19 and TRBJ1-2; 7 nucleotides match TRBD1. Losses at the gene ends were 3 bases for V and 6 bases for J; bases not matched to a gene: 7. The germline gives CDR1 LNHDA, CDR2 SQIVND (reference sequence). The CDR3 consists of 14 residues. CDR3: CASSIGLTGNGYTF. The CDR3 DNA reads as TGTGCCAGTAGTATCGGCCTGACAGGGAATGGCTACACCTTC.

This clonotype was detected a few times. The chain has TRBV20-1 and TRBJ2-4; D ambiguous. CDR1 is DFQATT and CDR2 is SNEGSKA in the germline V gene (reference sequence). The germline V and J ends were trimmed by 3 bases and 6 bases, with 9 bases remaining between them. The length of the CDR3 is 12 residues. CDR3 region: CSASGRINIQYF. As DNA, the CDR3 is TGCAGTGCTAGCGGCCGAATAAACATTCAGTACTTC.

The chain couples TRBV27 to TRBJ2-1, with 9 bases fitting TRBD2. The germline gives CDR1 MNHEY, CDR2 SMNVEV (reference sequence). This CDR3 is 16 amino acids long. V lost 6 bases, J lost 6 bases, and 12 bases stayed unmatched. Written as DNA, the CDR3 is TGTGCCAGCAGACGGAATGCACTAGCGGGCTTCAATGAGCAGTTCTTC. Encoded protein: CASRRNALAGFNEQFF.

The J gene is TRBJ2-1, the V gene TRBV7-2; 13 bases match TRBD2. Germline CDR1 and CDR2: SGHTA and FQGNSA. The CDR3 spans 19 residues. With 1 base clipped from V and 4 bases from J, the junction kept 10 bases outside the gene matches. The CDR3: CASSLEGTSGARVYNEQFF. The CDR3, as DNA: TGTGCCAGCAGCTTAGAAGGGACTAGCGGGGCAAGGGTTTACAATGAGCAGTTCTTC.

This chain joins TRBV7-2 and TRBJ2-7; weak D call: TRBD1 (6 bases). V lost 5 bases and J lost 3, with 20 bases in between. This CDR3 region has 16 residues. The germline CDR1 and CDR2 sequences are SGHTA and FQGNSA. The CDR3 DNA reads as TGTGCCAGCAGCCAAGAGGGGGACCCCTTTAGCTACGAGCAGTACTTC. Translated, it gives CASSQEGDPFSYEQYF.

J is TRBJ2-7 and V is TRBV20-1; a weak D match, TRBD2 (6 bases). The germline gives CDR1 DFQATT, CDR2 SNEGSKA (reference sequence). This CDR3 has 14 amino acids. V lost 1 base, J lost 5 bases, and 15 bases lay in between. The CDR3 sequence is CSARGWLASDEQYF. The DNA for the CDR3 is TGCAGTGCTAGAGGGTGGCTAGCGTCGGACGAGCAGTACTTC.

This clonotype has more than one count but fewer than ten. V gene TRBV7-2 combines with J gene TRBJ2-7; D ambiguous. The CDR3 is 15 amino acids. Trimming removed 1 base at V and 6 bases at J, with 16 bases between. Germline CDR1 is SGHTA and CDR2 is FQGNSA. CDR3 coding DNA: TGTGCCAGCAGCTTAGAGTCCCTGGATCTCTCCGAGCAGTACTTC. It encodes CASSLESLDLSEQYF.

Regarding this clonotype: This clone may be a read error of a much larger clone one base away. The chain joins TRBV3-1 to TRBJ2-5, with D hard to call. Germline CDR1 reads LGHDT; CDR2 reads YNNKEL (reference sequence). This CDR3 has 16 amino acids. The V and J ends lost 1 base and 1 base respectively, with 13 bases between them. The CDR3 protein is CASSQVGDSTQETQYF. In DNA, the CDR3 is TGTGCCAGCAGCCAAGTTGGAGATTCCACCCAAGAGACCCAGTACTTC.

The chain carries TRBV25-1 and TRBJ1-1, with a tentative D call TRBD1 (6 bases). The CDR3 spans 14 residues. Deletions cut 2 bases from V and 4 bases from J, with 11 bases between. In germline, CDR1 is MGHDK, CDR2 SYGVNS. This chain's CDR3 is CASSEPGQSTEAFF. Here the CDR3 DNA reads TGTGCCAGCAGTGAACCGGGACAAAGCACTGAAGCTTTCTTT.

This clonotype showed up just a few times. The V call is TRBV3-1, the J call TRBJ2-7; TRBD2 matches 10 bases. CDR1 is LGHDT and CDR2 is YNNKEL in the germline V gene (reference sequence). The CDR3 sequence is 14 residues long. The V gene end was trimmed by 2 bases and the J gene end by 6 bases; junction bases not matched to a gene: 4. CDR3 coding DNA: TGTGCCAGCAGCCAACAGGTAGCGGGAGGCGAGCAGTACTTC. This gives the protein CASSQQVAGGEQYF.

This clonotype came up many times. V and J are TRBV28 and TRBJ2-4, with D hard to call. The V and J ends lost 5 bases and 6 bases respectively, with 17 bases between them. The germline V gene encodes CDR1 MDHEN and CDR2 SYDVKM. The CDR3 consists of 15 residues. The CDR3 DNA follows: TGTGCCAGCAGTCCTTCCGACGTTTGGGTAAACATTCAGTACTTC. It is translated as CASSPSDVWVNIQYF.